Listed below are T cell receptor beta chains from one sample, sequenced in a study of siplizumab effects on memory and regulatory T cells. Data came from immunoSEQ multiplex PCR; TCRdb stores just in-frame clones and leaves some out. Of more than 60,000 clones detected, roughly 93% appear once; the ten largest clones hold about 4.5%. The sample consisted of CD8+ T cells sorted from blood. These receptors all stem from a human donor in good health. Both conserved end residues are part of each CDR3. D genes are given only for firm matches.

CDR3: CATSTGDVNIQYF
DNA: TGTGCCACCTCAACAGGGGATGTGAACATTCAGTACTTC
D: TRBD1
J: TRBJ2-4
V: TRBV27

CDR3: CASTLSATGSSYEQYF
DNA: TGTGCCAGCACTCTCTCGGCAACAGGGAGCTCCTACGAGCAGTACTTC
D: -
J: TRBJ2-7
V: TRBV2

CDR3: CATSRPPGGDEKLFF
DNA: TGTGCCACCAGCAGACCCCCCGGGGGCGATGAAAAACTGTTTTTT
D: -
J: TRBJ1-4
V: TRBV15

CDR3: CASSQGSNEQFF
DNA: TGTGCCAGCAGCCAGGGGAGTAATGAGCAGTTCTTC
D: -
J: TRBJ2-1
V: TRBV21-1

CDR3: CASSLRGEAFF
DNA: TGCGCCAGCAGCCTTAGGGGTGAAGCTTTCTTT
D: -
J: TRBJ1-1
V: TRBV4-1

CDR3: CAISESKAGQYGYTF
DNA: TGTGCCATCAGTGAGTCGAAGGCGGGACAGTATGGCTACACCTTC
D: TRBD1
J: TRBJ1-2
V: TRBV10-3

CDR3: CASSAPVGPPGQGTEAFF
DNA: TGTGCCAGCAGCGCCCCGGTGGGGCCCCCGGGACAGGGGACTGAAGCTTTCTTT
D: TRBD1
J: TRBJ1-1
V: TRBV9

CDR3: CANAGRDRRADTQYF
DNA: TGTGCCAACGCTGGTAGGGACCGCCGGGCAGATACGCAGTATTTT
D: -
J: TRBJ2-3
V: TRBV30

CDR3: CASSSADGYEQYF
DNA: TGTGCCAGCAGCTCCGCGGACGGCTACGAGCAGTACTTC
D: -
J: TRBJ2-7
V: TRBV7-6

CDR3: CASSPEGASVVFVNTGELFF
DNA: TGTGCCAGCAGCCCAGAGGGGGCGAGTGTGGTTTTTGTAAACACCGGGGAGCTGTTTTTT
D: TRBD1
J: TRBJ2-2
V: TRBV4-2

CDR3: CASSYPGEEGYTF
DNA: TGTGCCAGCAGTTACCCAGGGGAGGAAGGCTACACCTTC
D: -
J: TRBJ1-2
V: TRBV28

CDR3: CASSQGWGWEQYF
DNA: TGTGCCAGCAGTCAGGGGTGGGGCTGGGAGCAGTACTTC
D: -
J: TRBJ2-7
V: TRBV7-9

CDR3: CASSLGASTDTQYF
DNA: TGCGCCAGCAGCCTTGGGGCTAGCACAGATACGCAGTATTTT
D: -
J: TRBJ2-3
V: TRBV10-1

CDR3: CASSTTGFNTEAFF
DNA: TGTGCCAGTAGTACGACAGGGTTCAACACTGAAGCTTTCTTT
D: TRBD1
J: TRBJ1-1
V: TRBV19

CDR3: CAIGTYGSTGELFF
DNA: TGTGCCATCGGGACGTACGGATCCACCGGGGAGCTGTTTTTT
D: -
J: TRBJ2-2
V: TRBV11-3